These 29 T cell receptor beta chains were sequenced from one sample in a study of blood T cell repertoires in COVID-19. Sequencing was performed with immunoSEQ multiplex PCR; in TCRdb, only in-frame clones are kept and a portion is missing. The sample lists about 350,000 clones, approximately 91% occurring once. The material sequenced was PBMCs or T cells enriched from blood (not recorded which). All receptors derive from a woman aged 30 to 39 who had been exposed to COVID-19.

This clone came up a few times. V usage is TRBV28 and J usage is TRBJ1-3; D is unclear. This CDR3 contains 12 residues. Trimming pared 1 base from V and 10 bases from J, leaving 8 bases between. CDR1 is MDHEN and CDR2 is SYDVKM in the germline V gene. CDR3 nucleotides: TGTGCCAGCAGTTTATCCGGGGTAACCATATATTTT. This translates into CASSLSGVTIYF.

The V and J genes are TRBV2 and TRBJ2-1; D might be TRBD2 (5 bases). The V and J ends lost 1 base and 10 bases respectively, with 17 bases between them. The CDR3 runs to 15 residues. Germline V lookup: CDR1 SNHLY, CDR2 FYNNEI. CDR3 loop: CASSEEGISGYEQFF. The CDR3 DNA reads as TGTGCCAGCAGTGAAGAAGGGATCAGCGGTTACGAGCAGTTCTTC.

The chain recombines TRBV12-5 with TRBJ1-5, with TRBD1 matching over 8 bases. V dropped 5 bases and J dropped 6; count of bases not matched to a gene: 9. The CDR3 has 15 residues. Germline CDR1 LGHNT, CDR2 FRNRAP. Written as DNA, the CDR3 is TGTGCTAGTGGTCTGCCGGGACAGGAGGCTCAGCCCCAGCATTTT. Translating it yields CASGLPGQEAQPQHF.

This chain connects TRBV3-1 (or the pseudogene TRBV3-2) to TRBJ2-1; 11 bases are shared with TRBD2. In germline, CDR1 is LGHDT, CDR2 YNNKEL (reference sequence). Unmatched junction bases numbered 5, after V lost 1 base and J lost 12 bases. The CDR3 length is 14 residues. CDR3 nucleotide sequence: TGTGCCAGCAGCCAAGGTAGTCTAGCGGGAGGGCAGTTCTTC. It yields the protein CASSQGSLAGGQFF.

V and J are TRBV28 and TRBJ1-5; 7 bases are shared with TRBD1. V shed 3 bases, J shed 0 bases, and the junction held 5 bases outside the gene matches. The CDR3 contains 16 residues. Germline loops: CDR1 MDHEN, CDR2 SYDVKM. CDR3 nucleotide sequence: TGTGCCAGCAGTTTGTTACAGGGGATTAGCAATCAGCCCCAGCATTTT. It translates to CASSLLQGISNQPQHF.

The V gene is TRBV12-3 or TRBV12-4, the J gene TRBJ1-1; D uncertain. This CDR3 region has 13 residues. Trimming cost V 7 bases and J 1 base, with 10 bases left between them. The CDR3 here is CASTPGSNTEAFF. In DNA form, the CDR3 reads TGTGCCAGCACCCCCGGTTCGAACACTGAAGCTTTCTTT.

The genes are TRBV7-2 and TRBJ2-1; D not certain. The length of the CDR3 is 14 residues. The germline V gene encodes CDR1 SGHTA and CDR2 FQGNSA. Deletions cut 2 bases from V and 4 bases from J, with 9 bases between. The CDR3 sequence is CASSLQRAYNEQFF. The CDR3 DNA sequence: TGTGCCAGCAGCTTACAGCGCGCGTACAATGAGCAGTTCTTC.

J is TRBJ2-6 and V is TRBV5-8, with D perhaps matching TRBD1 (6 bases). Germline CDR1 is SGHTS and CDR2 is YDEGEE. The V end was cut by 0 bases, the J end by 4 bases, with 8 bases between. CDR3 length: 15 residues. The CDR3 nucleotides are TGTGCCAGCAGCTTGGGGGGGCGCGGGGCCAACGTCCTGACTTTC. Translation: CASSLGGRGANVLTF.

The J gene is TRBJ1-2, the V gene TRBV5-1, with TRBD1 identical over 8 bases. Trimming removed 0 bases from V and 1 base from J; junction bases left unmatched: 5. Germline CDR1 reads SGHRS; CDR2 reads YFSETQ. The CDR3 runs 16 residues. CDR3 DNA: TGCGCCAGCAGCTTGGGTCAGGGGGCTGATAACTATGGCTACACCTTC. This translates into CASSLGQGADNYGYTF.

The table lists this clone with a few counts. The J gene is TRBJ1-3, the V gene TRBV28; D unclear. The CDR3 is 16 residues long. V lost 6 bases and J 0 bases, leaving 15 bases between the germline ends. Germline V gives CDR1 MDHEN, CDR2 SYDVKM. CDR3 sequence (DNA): TGTGCCAGCAGCCCAGGTTTCGGGAACTCTGGAAACACCATATATTTT. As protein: CASSPGFGNSGNTIYF.

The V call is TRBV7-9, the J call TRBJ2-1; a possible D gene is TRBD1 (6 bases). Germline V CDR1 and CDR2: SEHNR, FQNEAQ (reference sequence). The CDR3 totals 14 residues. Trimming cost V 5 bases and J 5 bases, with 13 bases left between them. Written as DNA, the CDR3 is TGTGCCAGCAGCCCCGGACAGAGAAACAATGAGCAGTTCTTC. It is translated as CASSPGQRNNEQFF.

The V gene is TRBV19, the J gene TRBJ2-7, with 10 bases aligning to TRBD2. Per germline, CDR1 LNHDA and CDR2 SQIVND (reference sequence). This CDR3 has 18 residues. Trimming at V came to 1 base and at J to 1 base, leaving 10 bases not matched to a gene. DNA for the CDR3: TGTGCCAGTAGTATAGCCGCTAGCGGGAGTATATTTTCCTACGAGCAGTACTTC. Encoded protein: CASSIAASGSIFSYEQYF.

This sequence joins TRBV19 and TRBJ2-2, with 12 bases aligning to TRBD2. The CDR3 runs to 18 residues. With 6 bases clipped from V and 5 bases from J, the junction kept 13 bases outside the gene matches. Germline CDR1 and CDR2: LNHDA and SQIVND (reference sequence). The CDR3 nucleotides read TGTGCCAGTAGCGGCCGACTAGCGGGAGTAGGAGGGACCGGGGAGCTGTTTTTT. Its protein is CASSGRLAGVGGTGELFF. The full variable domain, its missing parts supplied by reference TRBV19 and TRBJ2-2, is DGGITQSPKYLFRKEGQNVTLSCEQNLNHDAMYWYRQDPGQGLRLIYYSQIVNDFQKGDIAEGYSVSREKKESFPLTVTSAQKNPTAFYLCASSGRLAGVGGTGELFFGEGSRLTVL.

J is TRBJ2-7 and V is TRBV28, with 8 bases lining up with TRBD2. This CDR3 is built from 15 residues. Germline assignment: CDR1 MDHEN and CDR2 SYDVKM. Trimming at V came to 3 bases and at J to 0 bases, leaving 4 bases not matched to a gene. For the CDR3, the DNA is TGTGCCAGCAGTTTTACTAGCGGAAACTCCTACGAGCAGTACTTC. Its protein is CASSFTSGNSYEQYF.

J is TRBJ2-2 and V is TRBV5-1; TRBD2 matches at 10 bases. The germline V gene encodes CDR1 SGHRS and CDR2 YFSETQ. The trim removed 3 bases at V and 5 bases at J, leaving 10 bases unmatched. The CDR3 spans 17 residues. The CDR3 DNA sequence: TGCGCCAGCAGCTCCTTAGCGGGAGGTTCGGGGACCGGGGAGCTGTTTTTT. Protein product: CASSSLAGGSGTGELFF.

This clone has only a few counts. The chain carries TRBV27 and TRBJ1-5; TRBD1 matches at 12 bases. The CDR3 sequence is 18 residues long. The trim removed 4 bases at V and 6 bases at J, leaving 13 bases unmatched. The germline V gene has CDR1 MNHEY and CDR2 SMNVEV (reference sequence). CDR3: CASSSGQGAISAFQPQHF. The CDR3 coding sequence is TGTGCCAGCAGTTCGGGACAGGGGGCTATTTCGGCGTTTCAGCCCCAGCATTTT.

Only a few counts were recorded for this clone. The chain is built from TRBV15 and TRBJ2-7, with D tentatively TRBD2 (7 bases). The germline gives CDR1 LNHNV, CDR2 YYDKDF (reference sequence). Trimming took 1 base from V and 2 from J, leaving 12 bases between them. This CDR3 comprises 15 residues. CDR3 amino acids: CATSRGGGAPYEQYF. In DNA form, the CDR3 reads TGTGCCACCAGCAGAGGAGGGGGGGCCCCCTACGAGCAGTACTTC. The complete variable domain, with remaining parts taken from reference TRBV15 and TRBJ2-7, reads DAMVIQNPRYQVTQFGKPVTLSCSQTLNHNVMYWYQQKSSQAPKLLFHYYDKDFNNEADTPDNFQSRRPNTSFCFLDIRSPGLGDTAMYLCATSRGGGAPYEQYFGPGTRLTVT.

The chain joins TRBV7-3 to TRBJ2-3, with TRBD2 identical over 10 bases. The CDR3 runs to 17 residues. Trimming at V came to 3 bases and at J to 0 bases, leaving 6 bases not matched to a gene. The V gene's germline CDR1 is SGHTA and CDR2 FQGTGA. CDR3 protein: CASSFTLAGTSTDTQYF. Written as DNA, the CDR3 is TGTGCCAGCAGCTTCACACTAGCGGGAACTAGCACAGATACGCAGTATTTT.

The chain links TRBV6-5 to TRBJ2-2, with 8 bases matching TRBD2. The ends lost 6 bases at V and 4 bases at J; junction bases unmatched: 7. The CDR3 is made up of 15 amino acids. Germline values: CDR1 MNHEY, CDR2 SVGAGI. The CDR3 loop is CASRALAGFTGELFF. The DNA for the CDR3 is TGTGCCAGCAGGGCCCTAGCGGGCTTCACCGGGGAGCTGTTTTTT.

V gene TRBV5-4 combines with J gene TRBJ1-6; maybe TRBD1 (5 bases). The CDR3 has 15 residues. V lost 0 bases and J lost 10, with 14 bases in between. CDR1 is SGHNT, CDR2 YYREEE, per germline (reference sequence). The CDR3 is CASSLAGVAGSPLHF. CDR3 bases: TGTGCCAGCAGCTTGGCGGGGGTAGCGGGGTCACCCCTCCACTTT.

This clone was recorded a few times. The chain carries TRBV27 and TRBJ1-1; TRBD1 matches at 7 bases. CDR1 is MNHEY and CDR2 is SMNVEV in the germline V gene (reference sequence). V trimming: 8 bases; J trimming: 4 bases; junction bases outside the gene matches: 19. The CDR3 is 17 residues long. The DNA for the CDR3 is TGTGCCAGCCGGAAGGGGCAGGGGGGTATCTTTCGCACTGAAGCTTTCTTT. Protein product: CASRKGQGGIFRTEAFF.

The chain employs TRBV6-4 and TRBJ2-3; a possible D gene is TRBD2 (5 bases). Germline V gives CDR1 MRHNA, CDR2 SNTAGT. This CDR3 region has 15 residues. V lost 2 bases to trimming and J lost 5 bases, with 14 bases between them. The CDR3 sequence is CASSDEAQRGDTQYF. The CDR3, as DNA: TGTGCCAGCAGTGACGAGGCGCAACGGGGAGATACGCAGTATTTT.

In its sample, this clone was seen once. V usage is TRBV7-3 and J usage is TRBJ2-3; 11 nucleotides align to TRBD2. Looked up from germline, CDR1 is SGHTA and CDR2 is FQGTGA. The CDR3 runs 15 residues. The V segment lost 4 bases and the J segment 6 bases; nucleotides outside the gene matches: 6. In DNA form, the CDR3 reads TGTGCCAGCAGCTCTACTAGCGGGAGTAGCGATACGCAGTATTTT. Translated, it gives CASSSTSGSSDTQYF.

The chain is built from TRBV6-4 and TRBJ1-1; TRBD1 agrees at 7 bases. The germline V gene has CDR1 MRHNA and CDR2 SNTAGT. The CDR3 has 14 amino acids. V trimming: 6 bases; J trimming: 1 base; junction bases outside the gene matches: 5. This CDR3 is CASSARGKNTEAFF. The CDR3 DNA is TGTGCCAGCAGCGCCAGGGGGAAGAACACTGAAGCTTTCTTT.

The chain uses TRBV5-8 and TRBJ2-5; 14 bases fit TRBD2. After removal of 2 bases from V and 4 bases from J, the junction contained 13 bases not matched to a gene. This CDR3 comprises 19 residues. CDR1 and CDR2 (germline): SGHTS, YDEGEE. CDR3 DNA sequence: TGTGCCAGCAGCTTCGTCAGGGGACTAGCGGGAGCTCTTGGAGAGACCCAGTACTTC. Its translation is CASSFVRGLAGALGETQYF.

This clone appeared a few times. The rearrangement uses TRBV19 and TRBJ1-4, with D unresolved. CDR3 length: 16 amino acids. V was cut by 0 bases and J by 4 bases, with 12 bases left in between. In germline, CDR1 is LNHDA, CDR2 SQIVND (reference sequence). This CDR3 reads CASSIETWRGNEKLFF. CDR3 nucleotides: TGTGCCAGTAGTATAGAAACCTGGAGAGGTAATGAAAAACTGTTTTTT.

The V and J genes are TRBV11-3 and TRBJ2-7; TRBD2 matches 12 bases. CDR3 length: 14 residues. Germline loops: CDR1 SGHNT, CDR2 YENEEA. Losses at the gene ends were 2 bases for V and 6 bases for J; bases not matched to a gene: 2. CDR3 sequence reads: CASSLSLAGGEQYF. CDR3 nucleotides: TGTGCCAGCAGCTTATCACTAGCGGGAGGCGAGCAGTACTTC.

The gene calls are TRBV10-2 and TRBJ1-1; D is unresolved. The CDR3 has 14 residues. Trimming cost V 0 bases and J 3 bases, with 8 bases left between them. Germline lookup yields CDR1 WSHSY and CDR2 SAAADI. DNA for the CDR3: TGCGCCAGCAGTGAGTCGAAGGGAGACACTGAAGCTTTCTTT. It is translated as CASSESKGDTEAFF.

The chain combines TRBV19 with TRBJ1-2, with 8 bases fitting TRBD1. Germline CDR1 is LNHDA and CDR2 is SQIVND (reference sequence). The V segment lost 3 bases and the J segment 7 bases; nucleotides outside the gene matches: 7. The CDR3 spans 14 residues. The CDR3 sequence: CASSIGQGEGGYTF. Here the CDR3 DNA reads TGTGCCAGTAGTATTGGACAGGGAGAAGGTGGCTACACCTTC.